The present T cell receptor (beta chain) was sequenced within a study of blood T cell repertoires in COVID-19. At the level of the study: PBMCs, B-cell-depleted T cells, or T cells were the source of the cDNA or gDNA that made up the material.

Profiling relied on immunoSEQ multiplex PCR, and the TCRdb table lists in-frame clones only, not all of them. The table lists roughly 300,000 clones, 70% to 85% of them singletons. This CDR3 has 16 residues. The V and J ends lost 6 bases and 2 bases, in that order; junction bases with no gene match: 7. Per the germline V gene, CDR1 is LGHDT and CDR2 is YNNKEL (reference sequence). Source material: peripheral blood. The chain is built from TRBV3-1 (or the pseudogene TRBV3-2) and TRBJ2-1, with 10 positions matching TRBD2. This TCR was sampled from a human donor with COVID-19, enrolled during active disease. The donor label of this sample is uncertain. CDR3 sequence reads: CASRPTLAGTYNEQFF. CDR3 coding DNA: TGTGCCAGCAGACCGACACTAGCGGGAACCTACAATGAGCAGTTCTTC.